This is a list of T cell receptor beta chains from one sample in a study of OX40 agonist ivuxolimab in advanced cancers. Assay used: immunoSEQ multiplex PCR; TCRdb lists only in-frame clones, some missing. The repertoire consists of roughly 70,000 clones, with 75% to 90% occurring once and the leading ten covering roughly 4%. The sequenced sample was CD4+ or CD8+ T cells sorted from blood, obtained in a trial of the OX40 agonist ivuxolimab. The receptors shown here come from an adult with an advanced solid tumor such as melanoma, head and neck, liver or kidney cancer. The CDR3 runs from the conserved cysteine through the conserved F or W. Each record gives: D gene, clone size, CDR3 length, V gene, J gene, CDR3 protein, CDR3 DNA. D genes are given only for firm matches. Not every row has a clone size; where given, it reads once, few, many or a size class.

d_gene: NA
abundance: NA
len: 14
v_gene: TRBV6-1
j_gene: TRBJ1-6
CDR3aa: CASSEAPKGSPLHF
CDR3nt: TGTGCCAGCAGTGAAGCTCCAAAGGGATCACCCCTCCACTTT

d_gene: NA
abundance: NA
len: 14
v_gene: TRBV7-2
j_gene: TRBJ2-5
CDR3aa: CASTSRDSQETQYF
CDR3nt: TGTGCCAGCACCTCCCGGGACTCCCAAGAGACCCAGTACTTC

d_gene: TRBD1
abundance: NA
len: 14
v_gene: TRBV7-8
j_gene: TRBJ1-5
CDR3aa: CASSYDRGNQPQHF
CDR3nt: TGTGCCAGCAGCTATGACAGGGGGAATCAGCCCCAGCATTTT

d_gene: TRBD1
abundance: NA
len: 16
v_gene: TRBV5-1
j_gene: TRBJ1-4
CDR3aa: CASSRQGPPTNEKLFF
CDR3nt: TGCGCCAGCAGCCGACAGGGGCCGCCTACTAATGAAAAACTGTTTTTT

d_gene: TRBD1
abundance: NA
len: 14
v_gene: TRBV5-1
j_gene: TRBJ1-2
CDR3aa: CASSLATGGYGYTF
CDR3nt: TGCGCCAGCAGCTTGGCCACAGGGGGATATGGCTACACCTTC

d_gene: NA
abundance: NA
len: 13
v_gene: TRBV28
j_gene: TRBJ2-7
CDR3aa: CASKEGPGYEQYF
CDR3nt: TGTGCCAGCAAAGAGGGACCGGGCTACGAGCAGTACTTC

d_gene: NA
abundance: few
len: 10
v_gene: TRBV20-1
j_gene: TRBJ1-2
CDR3aa: CSASIPDYTF
CDR3nt: TGCAGTGCTAGCATCCCAGACTACACCTTC

d_gene: NA
abundance: many
len: 13
v_gene: TRBV10-1
j_gene: TRBJ2-7
CDR3aa: CASQTGPTGEQYF
CDR3nt: TGCGCCAGCCAAACTGGACCGACGGGAGAGCAGTACTTC

d_gene: NA
abundance: once
len: 14
v_gene: TRBV7-2
j_gene: TRBJ1-2
CDR3aa: CASSLKGVRHGYTF
CDR3nt: TGTGCCAGCAGCTTAAAGGGCGTCAGACATGGCTACACCTTC

d_gene: TRBD1
abundance: NA
len: 14
v_gene: TRBV6-5
j_gene: TRBJ1-4
CDR3aa: CASRDRGRGEKLFF
CDR3nt: TGTGCCAGCAGGGACAGGGGGCGAGGTGAAAAACTGTTTTTT

d_gene: TRBD1
abundance: many
len: 12
v_gene: TRBV2
j_gene: TRBJ2-2
CDR3aa: CASSLQGWELFF
CDR3nt: TGTGCCAGCAGCTTACAGGGGTGGGAGCTGTTTTTT

d_gene: TRBD2
abundance: NA
len: 15
v_gene: TRBV7-6
j_gene: TRBJ2-5
CDR3aa: CASSLAEGGYETQYF
CDR3nt: TGTGCCAGCAGCTTAGCGGAGGGAGGGTACGAGACCCAGTACTTC

d_gene: TRBD2
abundance: NA
len: 14
v_gene: TRBV5-1
j_gene: TRBJ2-3
CDR3aa: CASSGRAPFEAQYF
CDR3nt: TGCGCCAGCAGCGGGAGGGCCCCCTTCGAGGCGCAGTATTTT